These T cell receptor beta chains were read from a single sample in a study of cytomegalovirus exposure and HLA in healthy donors. Clones were sequenced by immunoSEQ multiplex PCR, and TCRdb holds only the in-frame ones, with some missing. The table records fewer than 90,000 clones, about 96% of them present only once. Sequences were obtained from PBMCs. The receptors here all came from a man younger than 35 in good health and CMV-seropositive. Both conserved end residues are part of each CDR3. Each record gives: J gene, D gene, clone size, V gene, CDR3 DNA, CDR3 protein. A D gene is named only where the DNA matches it firmly. Only some rows state a clone size, as once, few, many or a class for expanded clones.

j_call: TRBJ2-2; d_call: TRBD1; clone_size: -; v_call: TRBV30; cdr3_nt: TGTGCCTGGAGTGACCTAACCGGACAGGGGATGGATACCGGGGAGCTGTTTTTT; cdr3_aa: CAWSDLTGQGMDTGELFF
j_call: TRBJ2-7; d_call: -; clone_size: -; v_call: TRBV7-2; cdr3_nt: TGTGCCAGCAGCTTAGCGTCGAGCGGACGAGCGTACGAGCAGTACTTC; cdr3_aa: CASSLASSGRAYEQYF
j_call: TRBJ2-1; d_call: -; clone_size: -; v_call: TRBV7-3; cdr3_nt: TGTGCCAGCAGCTTAAACAGGGAAGCCTACAATGAGCAGTTCTTC; cdr3_aa: CASSLNREAYNEQFF
j_call: TRBJ1-2; d_call: -; clone_size: -; v_call: TRBV19; cdr3_nt: TGTGCCAGTAGTCAGGGGAGAGGCTACACCTTC; cdr3_aa: CASSQGRGYTF
j_call: TRBJ2-5; d_call: TRBD2; clone_size: -; v_call: TRBV28; cdr3_nt: TGTGCCAGCAGTTTATGGCTAGCGGGAGAACAAGAGACCCAGTACTTC; cdr3_aa: CASSLWLAGEQETQYF
j_call: TRBJ2-7; d_call: -; clone_size: -; v_call: TRBV6-5; cdr3_nt: TGTGCCAGCAGTTACCAAGGGGCGCAGTACTTC; cdr3_aa: CASSYQGAQYF
j_call: TRBJ2-1; d_call: TRBD2; clone_size: once; v_call: TRBV29-1; cdr3_nt: TGCAGCGTTGAAGATCTGTACGAGGGAGGGTTTCCCAATGAGCAGTTCTTC; cdr3_aa: CSVEDLYEGGFPNEQFF
j_call: TRBJ2-7; d_call: -; clone_size: -; v_call: TRBV5-5; cdr3_nt: TGTGCCAGCAGCTCCCTGGACGGGAGCTCCTACGAGCAGTACTTC; cdr3_aa: CASSSLDGSSYEQYF
j_call: TRBJ2-3; d_call: -; clone_size: -; v_call: TRBV6-7; cdr3_nt: TGTGCCAGCAGTCCTAGCCTTCGCTACTTCACAGATACGCAGTATTTT; cdr3_aa: CASSPSLRYFTDTQYF
j_call: TRBJ1-1; d_call: -; clone_size: once; v_call: TRBV9; cdr3_nt: TGTGCCAGCAGCGTAGGGAGTGAAGCTTTCTTT; cdr3_aa: CASSVGSEAFF
j_call: TRBJ1-2; d_call: TRBD1; clone_size: -; v_call: TRBV10-3; cdr3_nt: TGTGCCATCACGGTACAGGGGGGAATAGACGGCTACACCTTC; cdr3_aa: CAITVQGGIDGYTF
j_call: TRBJ1-1; d_call: TRBD1; clone_size: -; v_call: TRBV15; cdr3_nt: TGTGCCACCAGCAGAGGTACAGGGGGCGGGTCCCCTCGGCTGAACACTGAAGCTTTCTTT; cdr3_aa: CATSRGTGGGSPRLNTEAFF
j_call: TRBJ2-5; d_call: -; clone_size: -; v_call: TRBV30; cdr3_nt: TGTGCCTGGAGTGTCATAAGGGAGGTCGGGGAGACCCAGTACTTC; cdr3_aa: CAWSVIREVGETQYF
j_call: TRBJ1-5; d_call: -; clone_size: -; v_call: TRBV2; cdr3_nt: TGTGCCAGCAGTGACAGGGTACTAAGTCAGCCCCAGCATTTT; cdr3_aa: CASSDRVLSQPQHF
j_call: TRBJ2-2; d_call: -; clone_size: -; v_call: TRBV4-2; cdr3_nt: TGTGCCAGCAGCCAGCCCGGAGGGCCCTTGGACACCGGGGAGCTGTTTTTT; cdr3_aa: CASSQPGGPLDTGELFF
j_call: TRBJ2-7; d_call: -; clone_size: -; v_call: TRBV10-3; cdr3_nt: TGTGCCATCAGAGAACGACAGGCCTACGAGCAGTACTTC; cdr3_aa: CAIRERQAYEQYF
j_call: TRBJ2-7; d_call: -; clone_size: -; v_call: TRBV14; cdr3_nt: TGTGCCAGCAGCCGTGGGGCCCACGAGCAGTACTTC; cdr3_aa: CASSRGAHEQYF
j_call: TRBJ1-2; d_call: -; clone_size: -; v_call: TRBV7-2; cdr3_nt: TGTGCCAGCAGCTCCTACAGGGCGTATGGCTACACCTTC; cdr3_aa: CASSSYRAYGYTF
j_call: TRBJ1-1; d_call: TRBD1; clone_size: -; v_call: TRBV27; cdr3_nt: TGTGCCAGCAGTTTATGGGGGACAGGGACGAACACTGAAGCTTTCTTT; cdr3_aa: CASSLWGTGTNTEAFF
j_call: TRBJ2-1; d_call: -; clone_size: few; v_call: TRBV7-9; cdr3_nt: TGTGCCAGCAGCTCGGACTATCTGGAGCAGTTCTTC; cdr3_aa: CASSSDYLEQFF
j_call: TRBJ1-4; d_call: -; clone_size: -; v_call: TRBV30; cdr3_nt: TGTGCCTGGAGGGGGGGGGAAGCGGGACATAATGAAAAACTGTTTTTT; cdr3_aa: CAWRGGEAGHNEKLFF
j_call: TRBJ2-5; d_call: -; clone_size: -; v_call: TRBV4-1; cdr3_nt: TGCGCCAGCAGCCCTCGTGGTAGGGAAGGGGCAGAGACCCAGTACTTC; cdr3_aa: CASSPRGREGAETQYF
j_call: TRBJ1-1; d_call: -; clone_size: -; v_call: TRBV18; cdr3_nt: TGTGCCAGCTCCACTGACAGTAACACTGAAGCTTTCTTT; cdr3_aa: CASSTDSNTEAFF
j_call: TRBJ2-7; d_call: TRBD1; clone_size: -; v_call: TRBV27; cdr3_nt: TGTGCCAGCAGTGAGGGACAGACCTACGAGCAGTACTTC; cdr3_aa: CASSEGQTYEQYF
j_call: TRBJ2-7; d_call: TRBD2; clone_size: -; v_call: TRBV10-3; cdr3_nt: TGTGCCATCAGTGGCCCGGGACTAGCGGGAGGGGGCGGATACGAGCAGTACTTC; cdr3_aa: CAISGPGLAGGGGYEQYF
j_call: TRBJ1-2; d_call: -; clone_size: -; v_call: TRBV14; cdr3_nt: TGTGCCAGCAGCCCCGGACAGTTCTATGGCTACACCTTC; cdr3_aa: CASSPGQFYGYTF
j_call: TRBJ2-7; d_call: -; clone_size: -; v_call: TRBV18; cdr3_nt: TGTGCCAGCTCACCAAGGCTTAGGAGCTACGAGCAGTACTTC; cdr3_aa: CASSPRLRSYEQYF
j_call: TRBJ2-3; d_call: -; clone_size: -; v_call: TRBV5-4; cdr3_nt: TGTGCCAGCAGGCAGCGGGCCTTTTCCGCAGATACGCAGTATTTT; cdr3_aa: CASRQRAFSADTQYF
j_call: TRBJ2-7; d_call: -; clone_size: -; v_call: TRBV7-9; cdr3_nt: TGTGCCAGCAGCACAGACACAGCCTCCTCCTACGAGCAGTACTTC; cdr3_aa: CASSTDTASSYEQYF
j_call: TRBJ2-2; d_call: TRBD2; clone_size: once; v_call: TRBV19; cdr3_nt: TGTGCCAGTAGTATAATAAGACTAGCGGGGAACACCGGGGAGCTGTTTTTT; cdr3_aa: CASSIIRLAGNTGELFF
j_call: TRBJ1-2; d_call: -; clone_size: -; v_call: TRBV27; cdr3_nt: TGTGCCAGCAGTCCCCCCAGAAGTAACTATGGCTACACCTTC; cdr3_aa: CASSPPRSNYGYTF
j_call: TRBJ1-1; d_call: TRBD1; clone_size: -; v_call: TRBV7-3; cdr3_nt: TGTGCCAGCAGCCCAGGACAGGCGGGCACTGAAGCTTTCTTT; cdr3_aa: CASSPGQAGTEAFF
j_call: TRBJ1-3; d_call: -; clone_size: -; v_call: TRBV7-9; cdr3_nt: TGTGCCAGCAGCTTAGTTGCCAGGGTAATCTCTGGAAACACCATATATTTT; cdr3_aa: CASSLVARVISGNTIYF
j_call: TRBJ1-1; d_call: -; clone_size: -; v_call: TRBV5-4; cdr3_nt: TGTGCCAGCAGCTTTTTGCAGGGGCCTGAAGCTTTCTTT; cdr3_aa: CASSFLQGPEAFF
j_call: TRBJ1-2; d_call: -; clone_size: -; v_call: TRBV15; cdr3_nt: TGTGCCACCAGCAGAGAGCGCACCCCTAACTATGGCTACACCTTC; cdr3_aa: CATSRERTPNYGYTF
j_call: TRBJ1-3; d_call: -; clone_size: -; v_call: TRBV7-9; cdr3_nt: TGTGCCAGCAGCCAGCCGGAGTCTGGAAACACCATATATTTT; cdr3_aa: CASSQPESGNTIYF
j_call: TRBJ2-1; d_call: TRBD2; clone_size: -; v_call: TRBV30; cdr3_nt: TGTGCCTGGAGTGTAGGCGGGAGTCTTTATGAGCAGTTCTTC; cdr3_aa: CAWSVGGSLYEQFF
j_call: TRBJ2-2; d_call: -; clone_size: -; v_call: TRBV5-4; cdr3_nt: TGTGCCAGCAGCTTGGGGCCAGGGAGGTCGAACACCGGGGAGCTGTTTTTT; cdr3_aa: CASSLGPGRSNTGELFF
j_call: TRBJ1-4; d_call: -; clone_size: few; v_call: TRBV7-9; cdr3_nt: TGTGCCAGCAGCCTATATGATGAAAAACTGTTTTTT; cdr3_aa: CASSLYDEKLFF
j_call: TRBJ2-2; d_call: -; clone_size: -; v_call: TRBV27; cdr3_nt: TGTGCCAGCGGAAGAAGAACAGGGCCGGGTCCCGGGGAGCTGTTTTTT; cdr3_aa: CASGRRTGPGPGELFF
j_call: TRBJ2-7; d_call: -; clone_size: -; v_call: TRBV7-3; cdr3_nt: TGTGCCAGCAGCCGGACCGGGACTGGCTACGAGCAGTACTTC; cdr3_aa: CASSRTGTGYEQYF
j_call: TRBJ1-1; d_call: TRBD1; clone_size: -; v_call: TRBV10-3; cdr3_nt: TGTGCCATCAGGTACACAGGGGCAAGAGGCACTGAAGCTTTCTTT; cdr3_aa: CAIRYTGARGTEAFF